One sample yielded the 25 T cell receptor beta chains listed below, sequenced in a study of long-term antiretroviral therapy in people with HIV. Survey level was the resolution at which the v3.0 immunoSEQ assay ran. Assay: immunoSEQ multiplex PCR; the TCRdb copy retains only in-frame clones and omits some. The table has 20,000 or so clones, more than 65% seen once. The material was unsorted PBMCs, obtained 4.4 years after starting antiretroviral therapy. Receptors originate from a man between 25 and 39 years old with HIV.

The gene calls are TRBV5-1 and TRBJ1-3; the match to TRBD1 covers 9 bases. This CDR3 is built from 15 residues. V dropped 1 base and J dropped 4; count of bases not matched to a gene: 3. The germline V gene encodes CDR1 SGHRS and CDR2 YFSETQ. The CDR3 DNA follows: TGCGCCAGCAGCTTGACAGGGGGCTCGGGAAACACCATATATTTT. It codes for CASSLTGGSGNTIYF.

The chain has TRBV7-9 and TRBJ2-7; D call uncertain. The germline CDR1 and CDR2 sequences are SEHNR and FQNEAQ (reference sequence). The CDR3 contains 12 residues. Trimming removed 5 bases at V and 4 bases at J, with 9 bases between. CDR3 region: CASSGQKYEQYF. CDR3 nucleotide sequence: TGTGCCAGCAGCGGCCAGAAATACGAGCAGTACTTC. The full variable domain, in which reference TRBV7-9 and TRBJ2-7 provide the parts outside the CDR3, is DTGVSQNPRHKITKRGQNVTFRCDPISEHNRLYWYRQTLGQGPEFLTYFQNEAQLEKSRLLSDRFSAERPKGSFSTLEIQRTEQGDSAMYLCASSGQKYEQYFGPGTRLTVT.

V usage is TRBV12-5 and J usage is TRBJ2-2; TRBD1 matches at 7 bases. Germline V CDR1 and CDR2: LGHNT, FRNRAP. With 5 bases clipped from V and 1 base from J, the junction kept 7 bases outside the gene matches. This CDR3 has 16 residues. The CDR3 sequence: CASGPPGQWNTGELFF. In DNA, the CDR3 is TGTGCTAGTGGTCCCCCGGGACAGTGGAACACCGGGGAGCTGTTTTTT.

A few counts support this clone. The CDR3 is CASSRILASEQYF. The CDR3 DNA reads as TGTGCCAGCAGCCGAATACTAGCCTCCGAGCAGTACTTC. The V and J genes are TRBV7-8 and TRBJ2-7, with TRBD2 as a possible D gene (6 bases). V lost 5 bases to trimming and J lost 6 bases, with 14 bases between them. Looked up from germline, CDR1 is SGHVS and CDR2 is FQNEAQ. The CDR3 loop spans 13 amino acids.

This chain uses TRBV19 with TRBJ2-7; D ambiguous. The CDR3 runs 13 residues. V shed 3 bases and J shed 3 bases, with 9 bases lying between them. Germline V gene lookup returns CDR1 LNHDA and CDR2 SQIVND (reference sequence). The CDR3 bases are TGTGCCAGTAGTATTCTTGCGGACTACGAGCAGTACTTC. This gives the protein CASSILADYEQYF.

V gene TRBV9 combines with J gene TRBJ1-2; possible D gene TRBD1, 5 bases. V lost 1 base, J lost 2 bases, and 9 bases lay in between. CDR1 is SGDLS, CDR2 YYNGEE, per germline. This CDR3 has 14 amino acids. The CDR3 loop is CASSVSGWNYGYTF. CDR3 in DNA: TGTGCCAGCAGCGTATCAGGGTGGAACTATGGCTACACCTTC.

This chain connects TRBV7-9 to TRBJ2-5, with D maybe TRBD1 (5 bases). This CDR3 spans 13 amino acids. The V end was cut by 1 base, the J end by 3 bases, with 6 bases between. Germline V gene sequence: CDR1 SEHNR, CDR2 FQNEAQ (reference sequence). CDR3 coding DNA: TGTGCCAGCAGCTTAGTGACAGAAGAGACCCAGTACTTC. Encoded protein: CASSLVTEETQYF.

V is TRBV5-1 and J is TRBJ2-3, with 7 bases matching TRBD1. The length of the CDR3 is 15 residues. Germline trimming cut 4 bases from V and 0 bases from J; bases unmatched to any gene: 5. CDR1 SGHRS and CDR2 YFSETQ come from the germline V gene. CDR3 sequence: CASSPRDRSTDTQYF. CDR3 nucleotides: TGCGCCAGCAGCCCTAGGGACAGAAGCACAGATACGCAGTATTTT.

The gene calls are TRBV10-1 and TRBJ2-1; a weak D match, TRBD2 (6 bases). Looked up from germline, CDR1 is WNHNN and CDR2 is SYGVQD (reference sequence). This CDR3 is built from 14 residues. The germline V and J ends were trimmed by 6 bases and 9 bases, with 18 bases remaining between them. CDR3 in DNA: TGCGCCAGCAGCCCGTCGAGACTAGACAGTGAGCAGTTCTTC. This encodes CASSPSRLDSEQFF.

The rearrangement joins TRBV18 to TRBJ2-7; D unresolved. V lost 0 bases, J lost 6 bases, and 6 bases lay in between. There are 12 residues in the CDR3. Germline CDR1 and CDR2: KGHSH and LQKENI. The CDR3 nucleotides are TGTGCCAGCTCACCACCGGGTCTCGAGCAGTACTTC. This codes for CASSPPGLEQYF.

This clone appeared a single time. This chain connects TRBV6-5 to TRBJ1-2, with TRBD1 as a possible D gene (6 bases). The CDR3 loop spans 15 amino acids. With 0 bases removed from V and 1 base from J, the gap between germline ends came to 9 bases. Germline CDR1 reads MNHEY; CDR2 reads SVGAGI. The CDR3 coding sequence is TGTGCCAGCAGTTACTCCGGGGGACATAACTATGGCTACACCTTC. Its protein product is CASSYSGGHNYGYTF.

This rearrangement joins TRBV7-9 to TRBJ2-1; TRBD2 is a possible D gene (5 bases). V lost 4 bases and J lost 3, with 10 bases in between. Germline CDR1 and CDR2: SEHNR and FQNEAQ (reference sequence). The CDR3 extends over 14 amino acids. In nucleotides, the CDR3 is TGTGCCAGCAGCTCCGGGGTAGACTACAATGAGCAGTTCTTC. As protein: CASSSGVDYNEQFF.

This chain links TRBV7-9 with TRBJ2-1; tentatively, D is TRBD2 (6 bases). V shed 4 bases and J shed 7 bases, with 11 bases lying between them. Per the germline V gene, CDR1 is SEHNR and CDR2 is FQNEAQ (reference sequence). The CDR3 covers 13 residues. The CDR3 loop reads CASSSPGLNEQFF. Here the CDR3 DNA reads TGTGCCAGCAGCTCTCCGGGACTGAATGAGCAGTTCTTC.

CDR3 DNA sequence: TGTGCCAGCAGTTACATCCGGATCGGTGGCTACACCTTC. Its translation is CASSYIRIGGYTF. The V call is TRBV6-5, the J call TRBJ1-2; D not certain. This CDR3 region has 13 residues. V lost 2 bases and J lost 7, with 11 bases in between. Germline CDR1 and CDR2: MNHEY and SVGAGI.

The chain links TRBV6-1 to TRBJ1-1; D call uncertain. CDR1 MNHNS and CDR2 SASEGT come from the germline V gene. V was shortened by 2 bases and J by 1 base, with 8 bases between the two germline ends. CDR3 length equals 14 residues. The CDR3 sequence: CASSEMLWNTEAFF. DNA for the CDR3: TGTGCCAGCAGTGAAATGTTATGGAACACTGAAGCTTTCTTT.

This clone was recorded a few times. This chain links TRBV19 with TRBJ1-1; D call uncertain. This CDR3 comprises 13 residues. V was clipped by 5 bases and J by 0 bases, with 7 bases between them. Germline V CDR1 and CDR2: LNHDA, SQIVND (reference sequence). CDR3 amino acids: CASSLYLNTEAFF. The DNA of the CDR3 is TGTGCCAGTAGTCTCTATCTGAACACTGAAGCTTTCTTT.

The rearrangement joins TRBV6-5 to TRBJ2-1; D perhaps matches TRBD2 (5 bases). This CDR3 region has 13 residues. Deletions cut 1 base from V and 10 bases from J, with 11 bases between. Germline assignment: CDR1 MNHEY and CDR2 SVGAGI. CDR3 DNA: TGTGCCAGCAGTTACTGGGTCGGGAAGGAGCAGTTCTTC. Translation: CASSYWVGKEQFF.

This chain joins TRBV16 and TRBJ2-1; D gene unclear. The ends were cut back, 7 bases at V and 0 bases at J, with 16 bases in the middle. This CDR3 has 16 amino acids. Germline V gives CDR1 KGHSY, CDR2 FQNENV. DNA for the CDR3: TGTGCCAGCACCCTCGGGTTGCCAAGCTCCTACAATGAGCAGTTCTTC. Translated: CASTLGLPSSYNEQFF.

The genes are TRBV9 and TRBJ1-1; D gene unclear. V lost 0 bases, J lost 11 bases, and 14 bases lay in between. This CDR3 has 13 residues. The germline gives CDR1 SGDLS, CDR2 YYNGEE. The CDR3 nucleotides are TGTGCCAGCAGCGTAGAGTCAGGATCTCGGGCTTTCTTT. It translates to CASSVESGSRAFF.

J is TRBJ2-1 and V is TRBV25-1; D might be TRBD1 (6 bases). CDR1 is MGHDK and CDR2 is SYGVNS in the germline V gene. Between the trimmed V and J ends, which lost 5 bases and 0 bases, there was a span of 11 bases. CDR3 length: 15 residues. Here the CDR3 reads CASSSKDSSYNEQFF. Written as DNA, the CDR3 is TGTGCCAGCAGTTCTAAGGACAGCTCCTACAATGAGCAGTTCTTC.

This clone was detected once. The chain is built from TRBV7-9 and TRBJ2-1, with D tentatively TRBD1 (6 bases). CDR1 is SEHNR and CDR2 is FQNEAQ in the germline V gene (reference sequence). The V end lost 2 bases, the J end lost 3 bases, and 14 bases lay between the germline ends. This CDR3 contains 16 residues. The CDR3 DNA is TGTGCCAGCAGCTTATACGAGGGCAGGGGCTACAATGAGCAGTTCTTC. Translated: CASSLYEGRGYNEQFF.

In this sample, this clone turned up once. The V call is TRBV10-2, the J call TRBJ1-5, with D unresolved. The germline V gene encodes CDR1 WSHSY and CDR2 SAAADI. This CDR3 region has 13 residues. Deletions cut 8 bases from V and 7 bases from J, with 15 bases between. This CDR3 reads CASCPSSEQPQHF. The CDR3 DNA reads TGCGCCAGCTGCCCTAGTTCAGAACAGCCCCAGCATTTT.

The chain employs TRBV27 and TRBJ1-2; D may be TRBD1 (5 bases). Germline assignment: CDR1 MNHEY and CDR2 SMNVEV (reference sequence). V lost 6 bases and J 3 bases, leaving 14 bases between the germline ends. The CDR3 covers 14 residues. Here the CDR3 reads CASRFRGIDYGYTF. DNA for the CDR3: TGTGCCAGCAGGTTTCGGGGGATAGACTATGGCTACACCTTC.

The CDR3 sequence is CASSPTPLGQGLNYGYTF. CDR3 DNA sequence: TGTGCCAGCAGCCCCACCCCGCTAGGACAGGGACTTAACTATGGCTACACCTTC. The chain combines TRBV5-6 with TRBJ1-2; 8 bases are a match to TRBD1. The CDR3 extends over 18 amino acids. The J segment lost 1 base and the V segment lost 4 bases, leaving 15 bases of the junction unmatched. Germline CDR1 is SGHDT and CDR2 is YYEEEE.

The chain uses TRBV28 and TRBJ1-3; possible D gene TRBD1, 5 bases. The germline gives CDR1 MDHEN, CDR2 SYDVKM. Trimming took 7 bases from V and 0 from J, leaving 13 bases between them. The CDR3 is made up of 15 amino acids. The DNA for the CDR3 is TGTGCCAGCACGGAGGGGCGCAGCTCTGGAAACACCATATATTTT. It is translated as CASTEGRSSGNTIYF.